Listed below are T cell receptor beta chains from one sample, sequenced in a study of blood T cell repertoires in COVID-19. Repertoires were generated with immunoSEQ multiplex PCR, while TCRdb's copy carries only in-frame clones and drops some. The sample includes over 150,000 clones, 88% seen only once; the top ten take approximately 9%. Sequencing used PBMCs or T cells enriched from blood (not recorded which). These receptors were obtained from a woman between 18 and 29 years old who had recovered from COVID-19. CDR3s include the opening cysteine and the closing phenylalanine or tryptophan. Fields, in order: D gene, clone size, J gene, V gene, CDR3 DNA, CDR3 protein. A D gene is named only where the DNA matches it firmly. A clone size is listed for some rows: how often the clone was seen (once, few, many), or a class if it is expanded.

d_call: .; clone_size: .; j_call: TRBJ2-7; v_call: TRBV27; cdr3_nt: TGTGCCAGCAGTTTTGGTAGGGGTAGAGTCTACGAGCAGTACTTC; cdr3_aa: CASSFGRGRVYEQYF
d_call: TRBD2; clone_size: .; j_call: TRBJ2-7; v_call: TRBV28; cdr3_nt: TGTGCCAGCAGTTTAAGACTAGCGGGAGTCGGCGAGCAGTACTTC; cdr3_aa: CASSLRLAGVGEQYF
d_call: .; clone_size: .; j_call: TRBJ2-7; v_call: TRBV13; cdr3_nt: TGTGCCAGCAGCTTAAGCGGTACGGAGCAGTACTTC; cdr3_aa: CASSLSGTEQYF
d_call: .; clone_size: .; j_call: TRBJ2-5; v_call: TRBV2; cdr3_nt: TGTGCCAGCAGTGAGCGGCGGCAGAAGGAGACCCAGTACTTC; cdr3_aa: CASSERRQKETQYF
d_call: .; clone_size: .; j_call: TRBJ1-3; v_call: TRBV30; cdr3_nt: TGTGCCTGGGGGTGGGGGGGTTCTGGAAACACCATATATTTT; cdr3_aa: CAWGWGGSGNTIYF
d_call: .; clone_size: .; j_call: TRBJ2-7; v_call: TRBV7-2; cdr3_nt: TGTGCCAGCAGCTCTACAGGAACCTACGAGCAGTACTTC; cdr3_aa: CASSSTGTYEQYF
d_call: .; clone_size: .; j_call: TRBJ1-3; v_call: TRBV7-2; cdr3_nt: TGTGCCAGCAGCTCCCACCCAACAACTAATCGGGCTGGAAACACCATATATTTT; cdr3_aa: CASSSHPTTNRAGNTIYF
d_call: TRBD1; clone_size: .; j_call: TRBJ2-7; v_call: TRBV6-2/TRBV6-3; cdr3_nt: TGTGCCAGCAGTCTTAGGACAGGCGGTTCCTACGAGCAGTACTTC; cdr3_aa: CASSLRTGGSYEQYF
d_call: TRBD2; clone_size: .; j_call: TRBJ2-7; v_call: TRBV7-6; cdr3_nt: TGTGCCAGCAGCCGAGTACTAGCGGGGGCTCCCTCGGAGCAGTACTTC; cdr3_aa: CASSRVLAGAPSEQYF
d_call: .; clone_size: .; j_call: TRBJ1-5; v_call: TRBV5-1; cdr3_nt: TGCGCCAGCAGCTTGGATGGCGGGGGCGGCAATCAGCCCCAGCATTTT; cdr3_aa: CASSLDGGGGNQPQHF
d_call: .; clone_size: .; j_call: TRBJ2-3; v_call: TRBV20-1; cdr3_nt: TGCAGTGCTAGTGGGTGGGAGACTAGCACAGATACGCAGTATTTT; cdr3_aa: CSASGWETSTDTQYF
d_call: TRBD1; clone_size: .; j_call: TRBJ2-1; v_call: TRBV9; cdr3_nt: TGTGCCAGCAGCGACAGTACAGGGGGCGGTGAGCAGTTCTTC; cdr3_aa: CASSDSTGGGEQFF
d_call: .; clone_size: few; j_call: TRBJ1-4; v_call: TRBV25-1; cdr3_nt: TGTGCCAGCACCCTCTCGGGGTCGGGTAATGAAAAACTGTTTTTT; cdr3_aa: CASTLSGSGNEKLFF
d_call: .; clone_size: .; j_call: TRBJ1-1; v_call: TRBV10-1; cdr3_nt: TGCGCCAGCAGCAAGGAAACGGAGGGCTCGACTGAAGCTTTCTTT; cdr3_aa: CASSKETEGSTEAFF
d_call: .; clone_size: few; j_call: TRBJ1-1; v_call: TRBV28; cdr3_nt: TGTGCCAGCAGGTCCCTTGGGGGCAACACTGAAGCTTTCTTT; cdr3_aa: CASRSLGGNTEAFF
d_call: .; clone_size: once; j_call: TRBJ2-2; v_call: TRBV28; cdr3_nt: TGTGCCAGCAGTCCCCGCCGAGAGAACACCGGGGAGCTGTTTTTT; cdr3_aa: CASSPRRENTGELFF
d_call: .; clone_size: .; j_call: TRBJ1-1; v_call: TRBV7-8; cdr3_nt: TGTGCCAGCAGCTTGGGAGCAAACACTGAAGCTTTCTTT; cdr3_aa: CASSLGANTEAFF
d_call: TRBD1; clone_size: .; j_call: TRBJ1-4; v_call: TRBV30; cdr3_nt: TGTGCCTGGAGGACAGGGTTGTTGCCTAATGAAAAACTGTTTTTT; cdr3_aa: CAWRTGLLPNEKLFF
d_call: .; clone_size: .; j_call: TRBJ2-2; v_call: TRBV18; cdr3_nt: TGTGCCAGCTCACCCGGATTGACAGAATCCTCGACCGGGGAGCTGTTTTTT; cdr3_aa: CASSPGLTESSTGELFF
d_call: .; clone_size: .; j_call: TRBJ2-7; v_call: TRBV19; cdr3_nt: TGTGCCAGTAGTATAGGGTCGGTCTACGAGCAGTACTTC; cdr3_aa: CASSIGSVYEQYF
d_call: .; clone_size: .; j_call: TRBJ2-6; v_call: TRBV5-1; cdr3_nt: TGCGCCAGCAGCCAGGATAGCTCTGGGGCCAACGTCCTGACTTTC; cdr3_aa: CASSQDSSGANVLTF
d_call: TRBD1; clone_size: .; j_call: TRBJ1-1; v_call: TRBV19; cdr3_nt: TGTGCCAGTAGTAAGCGACAGGGGAAGGGGACTGAAGCTTTCTTT; cdr3_aa: CASSKRQGKGTEAFF
d_call: TRBD1; clone_size: .; j_call: TRBJ1-2; v_call: TRBV4-2; cdr3_nt: TGTGCCAGCAGCCAGAACAGGGGCGGCTACACCTTC; cdr3_aa: CASSQNRGGYTF
d_call: TRBD1; clone_size: once; j_call: TRBJ2-2; v_call: TRBV27; cdr3_nt: TGTGCCAGCGGGGACAGGGGAAACCCCGGGGAGCTGTTTTTT; cdr3_aa: CASGDRGNPGELFF
d_call: .; clone_size: .; j_call: TRBJ1-2; v_call: TRBV6-5; cdr3_nt: TGTGCCAGCAGTTACTCTGGCAGGGCTCAAGGATATGGCTACACCTTC; cdr3_aa: CASSYSGRAQGYGYTF
d_call: TRBD2; clone_size: .; j_call: TRBJ2-3; v_call: TRBV9; cdr3_nt: TGTGCGTCACGGGCGGGAGGCGATACGCAGTATTTT; cdr3_aa: CASRAGGDTQYF
d_call: .; clone_size: once; j_call: TRBJ1-4; v_call: TRBV5-6; cdr3_nt: TGTGCCAGCAGCTTGGTTGGTTTTAGAGCGGAAAAACTGTTTTTT; cdr3_aa: CASSLVGFRAEKLFF
d_call: TRBD1; clone_size: few; j_call: TRBJ1-5; v_call: TRBV5-8; cdr3_nt: TGTGCCAGCAGCAACGCCAGGGACAGAAATAGCAATCAGCCCCAGCATTTT; cdr3_aa: CASSNARDRNSNQPQHF
d_call: TRBD2; clone_size: .; j_call: TRBJ2-3; v_call: TRBV19; cdr3_nt: TGTGCCAGTAGTGGGGGGGTCTCCACAGATACGCAGTATTTT; cdr3_aa: CASSGGVSTDTQYF
d_call: .; clone_size: .; j_call: TRBJ2-7; v_call: TRBV27; cdr3_nt: TGTGCCAGCAGTTTCGAAGCCGAGCAGTACTTC; cdr3_aa: CASSFEAEQYF
d_call: .; clone_size: .; j_call: TRBJ2-2; v_call: TRBV24-1; cdr3_nt: TGTGCCACCCCTGGGACAAGGAACACCGGGGAGCTGTTTTTT; cdr3_aa: CATPGTRNTGELFF
d_call: .; clone_size: .; j_call: TRBJ1-6; v_call: TRBV28; cdr3_nt: TGTGCCAGCAATAATCCGGGTCCCAATTCACCCCTCCACTTT; cdr3_aa: CASNNPGPNSPLHF
d_call: TRBD1; clone_size: .; j_call: TRBJ1-1; v_call: TRBV18; cdr3_nt: TGTGCCAGCTCATCCGCCGGGACAGGGATTATGAACACTGAAGCTTTCTTT; cdr3_aa: CASSSAGTGIMNTEAFF
d_call: .; clone_size: .; j_call: TRBJ2-3; v_call: TRBV3-1/TRBV3-2; cdr3_nt: TGTGCCAGCAGGCCGGGACTTTTAACAGATACGCAGTATTTT; cdr3_aa: CASRPGLLTDTQYF
d_call: TRBD1; clone_size: .; j_call: TRBJ1-2; v_call: TRBV4-3; cdr3_nt: TGCGCCAGCAGCCAAGTAACAGGGGCGGGAGGCTACACCTTC; cdr3_aa: CASSQVTGAGGYTF
d_call: TRBD2; clone_size: .; j_call: TRBJ2-7; v_call: TRBV7-2; cdr3_nt: TGTGCCAGCACCCGGAACGGGGGGGCCTACGAGCAGTACTTC; cdr3_aa: CASTRNGGAYEQYF
d_call: .; clone_size: .; j_call: TRBJ2-7; v_call: TRBV30; cdr3_nt: TGTGCCTGGAGGACCCAGGGTACCTACGAGCAGTACTTC; cdr3_aa: CAWRTQGTYEQYF
d_call: .; clone_size: .; j_call: TRBJ1-1; v_call: TRBV28; cdr3_nt: TGTGCCAGCAGTTTTGGGAGGAACACTGAAGCTTTCTTT; cdr3_aa: CASSFGRNTEAFF
d_call: .; clone_size: few; j_call: TRBJ2-1; v_call: TRBV27; cdr3_nt: TGTGCCAGCAGTACGACTCTTACCTCCTACAATGAGCAGTTCTTC; cdr3_aa: CASSTTLTSYNEQFF
d_call: TRBD1; clone_size: .; j_call: TRBJ2-1; v_call: TRBV5-4; cdr3_nt: TGTGCCAACCACCGCGGGGGCGGGACAGGGGAGCAGTTCTTC; cdr3_aa: CANHRGGGTGEQFF
d_call: TRBD2; clone_size: .; j_call: TRBJ2-5; v_call: TRBV3-1/TRBV3-2; cdr3_nt: TGTGCCAGCAGCCAAGGGATAGCGGGGGGGCAAGAGACCCAGTACTTC; cdr3_aa: CASSQGIAGGQETQYF
d_call: TRBD2; clone_size: .; j_call: TRBJ2-1; v_call: TRBV3-1/TRBV3-2; cdr3_nt: TGTGCCAGCGCAAGAGCACCGGGACTAGCGGAGCCGGAGCAGTTCTTC; cdr3_aa: CASARAPGLAEPEQFF
d_call: .; clone_size: .; j_call: TRBJ2-7; v_call: TRBV14; cdr3_nt: TGTGCCAGCAGCCAAGTCGGCTACGAGCAGTACTTC; cdr3_aa: CASSQVGYEQYF
d_call: .; clone_size: .; j_call: TRBJ2-7; v_call: TRBV12-3/TRBV12-4; cdr3_nt: TGTGCCAGCATCCGGAGTCCCTCCTACGAGCAGTACTTC; cdr3_aa: CASIRSPSYEQYF
d_call: TRBD2; clone_size: .; j_call: TRBJ2-3; v_call: TRBV24-1; cdr3_nt: TGTGCCACCAGTGATCGGGGACTGAGCGGGGGGACCACAGATACGCAGTATTTT; cdr3_aa: CATSDRGLSGGTTDTQYF
d_call: TRBD2; clone_size: many; j_call: TRBJ2-1; v_call: TRBV4-1; cdr3_nt: TGCGCCAGCAGCCAAGCTGCAGCGGGAGGGCCCAGCAATGAGCAGTTCTTC; cdr3_aa: CASSQAAAGGPSNEQFF
d_call: TRBD2; clone_size: .; j_call: TRBJ2-3; v_call: TRBV28; cdr3_nt: TGTGCCAGTAGTTTATCGGGCCTAGACCTAGCGGGAGGATGGGCAGATACGCAGTATTTT; cdr3_aa: CASSLSGLDLAGGWADTQYF
d_call: TRBD2; clone_size: .; j_call: TRBJ2-5; v_call: TRBV4-1; cdr3_nt: TGCGCCAGCAGCCCTCTAGCGGGAGCGGGGGAGACCCAGTACTTC; cdr3_aa: CASSPLAGAGETQYF
d_call: TRBD2; clone_size: .; j_call: TRBJ2-2; v_call: TRBV9; cdr3_nt: TGTGCCAGCAGCGTTGGGCTAGCGGGAGGGTTCACCGGGGAGCTGTTTTTT; cdr3_aa: CASSVGLAGGFTGELFF